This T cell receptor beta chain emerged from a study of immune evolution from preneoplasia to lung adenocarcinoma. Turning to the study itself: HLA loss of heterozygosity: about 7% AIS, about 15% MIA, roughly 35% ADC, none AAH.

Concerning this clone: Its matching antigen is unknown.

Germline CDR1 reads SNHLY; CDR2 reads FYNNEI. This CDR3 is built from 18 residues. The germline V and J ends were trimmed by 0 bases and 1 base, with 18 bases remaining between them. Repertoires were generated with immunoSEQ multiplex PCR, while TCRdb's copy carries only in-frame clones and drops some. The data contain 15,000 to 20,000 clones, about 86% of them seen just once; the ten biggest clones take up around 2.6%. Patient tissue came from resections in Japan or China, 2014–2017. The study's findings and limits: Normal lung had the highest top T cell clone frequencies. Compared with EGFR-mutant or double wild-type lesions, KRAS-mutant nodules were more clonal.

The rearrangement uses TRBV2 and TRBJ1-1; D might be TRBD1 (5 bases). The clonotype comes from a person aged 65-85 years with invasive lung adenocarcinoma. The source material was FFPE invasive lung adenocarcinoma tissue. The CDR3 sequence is CASSEAPPGGDGNTEAFF. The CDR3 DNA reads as TGTGCCAGCAGTGAAGCCCCCCCGGGAGGGGATGGGAACACTGAAGCTTTCTTT.